The sample holds a few counts of the clone carrying this TCR beta chain. Antigen specificity is unknown. This table comes from immunoSEQ multiplex PCR, and its TCRdb copy is limited to in-frame clones, with some not included. Of about 36,000 clones in the sample, roughly three quarters were seen once. This entry belongs to a study of PD-1 blockade in classical Hodgkin lymphoma. In every patient, relapse followed autologous stem cell transplantation, while exposure to brentuximab vedotin differed. Study-wide points: At C4D1, TCR diversity had climbed significantly for CD4+ cells, though not for CD8+ cells.

The CDR3 is 14 amino acids. The V and J genes are TRBV21-1 and TRBJ2-3; the listed D gene, TRBD2, was not tested against the DNA. TRBV21-1 represents a pseudogene. This sequence was found in a human donor with classical Hodgkin lymphoma. The specimen comprised peripheral blood mononuclear cells (PBMCs), sampled before the second cycle of nivolumab. Here the CDR3 DNA reads TGTGCCAGCAGCCCACGGGGGGGCACAGATACGCAGTATTTT. It translates to CASSPRGGTDTQYF.